What follows describes a single T cell receptor (beta chain). The assay was immunoSEQ multiplex PCR, and TCRdb's table has in-frame clones only and misses some. The sample gives fewer than 300,000 clones, approximately 85% of which show up once; roughly 9% is in the top ten. These data originate in a study of blood T cell repertoires in COVID-19. Study at large: Sources were T cells, B-cell-depleted T cells, or PBMCs; the material itself was cDNA or gDNA.

The CDR3 loop spans 15 amino acids. Germline loops: CDR1 MGHRA, CDR2 YSYEKL. With 0 bases clipped from V and 6 bases from J, the junction kept 5 bases outside the gene matches. The chain employs TRBV4-1 and TRBJ2-7, with 10 bases lining up with TRBD2. The material sequenced was peripheral blood. The receptor was derived from a man aged 18 to 35 with active or convalescent COVID-19. DNA for the CDR3: TGCGCCAGCAGCCAAGAACTAGCGGGGAAGGGCGAGCAGTACTTC. Translating it yields CASSQELAGKGEQYF.